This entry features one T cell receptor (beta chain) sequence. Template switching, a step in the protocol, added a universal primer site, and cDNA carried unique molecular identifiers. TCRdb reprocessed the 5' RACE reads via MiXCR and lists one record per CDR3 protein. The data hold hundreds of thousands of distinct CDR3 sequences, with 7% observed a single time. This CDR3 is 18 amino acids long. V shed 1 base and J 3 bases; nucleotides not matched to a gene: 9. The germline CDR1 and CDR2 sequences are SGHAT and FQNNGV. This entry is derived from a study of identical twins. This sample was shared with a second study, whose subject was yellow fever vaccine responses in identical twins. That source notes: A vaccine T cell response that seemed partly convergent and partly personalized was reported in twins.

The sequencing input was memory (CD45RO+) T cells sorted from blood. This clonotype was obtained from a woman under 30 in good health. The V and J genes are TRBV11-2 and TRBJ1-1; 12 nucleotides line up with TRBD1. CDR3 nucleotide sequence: TGTGCCAGCAGCTTAGTGGGGACAGGGGGCATACAGTACACTGAAGCTTTCTTT. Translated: CASSLVGTGGIQYTEAFF.